The clone carrying this TCR beta chain has more than one count but fewer than ten. Its antigen is not known. The source of the sample is a study of human T cells and chemical hapten exposure. Points from the study as a whole: There was alopecia in the donors, so their immune response may differ from that of healthy people.

The time point denotes: patch test 3, about 24 weeks after DPC sensitization. Specified treatment: therapeutic diphenylcyclopropenone sensitization with weekly scalp DPC. Alopecia patients deemed DPC-suitable, aged 18 to 70, excluding pregnancy. From whole blood left unfractionated, total RNA was extracted. Library preparation tagged each individual cDNA molecule with a unique molecular identifier. MiXCR, applied by TCRdb to the RACE reads, yields one record per CDR3 protein. The sample lists about 190,000 distinct CDR3 sequences, around 25% occurring once. Germline V gene data show CDR1 as SGHAT and CDR2 as FQNNGV. V gave up 3 bases and J gave up 2 bases, with 15 bases separating them. The CDR3 spans 16 residues.

V and J are TRBV11-2 and TRBJ2-3; D possibly corresponds to TRBD1 (6 bases). Sequencing was performed on whole blood, taken in connection with sensitization to the hapten diphenylcyclopropenone (DPC). The origin of this receptor is a woman in her thirties or forties with alopecia areata. Some clones in this sample may be carry-over from other donors' samples. In nucleotides, the CDR3 is TGTGCCAGCAGCTTGAGTTTAGGGGGAAACACAGATACGCAGTATTTT. Protein: CASSLSLGGNTDTQYF.